The subject of this entry is one TCR delta chain. This clone has just a few counts. The target of this receptor is not known. TCRdb's protein, taken from a much larger clone, differs from this DNA's translation at residue 4, likely owing to a read error; the protein displayed comes from the DNA. Other DNA variants within this sample encode the same CDR3. The sample is drawn from a study of gamma-delta T cells after stem cell transplantation (dated by TCRdb to 2016 to 2017). The library was made by RT-PCR. Sequencer: Illumina MiSeq. In TCRdb, clones were called once more from the public reads by CATT, and rows of identical DNA were later combined. The sample yields thousands of delta-chain clones; around 1.3% were counted once. The top ten clonotypes cover roughly 20% of the sample. This receptor was identified in a human donor. It is not recorded whose cells these are; they may come from a transplant donor. Sample: gamma-delta T cells.

The CDR3 protein sequence reads: CACETVADLSGDRGKLIF. The DNA reads TGTGCCTGTGAGACCGTTGCGGATTTATCGGGGGATCGGGGTAAACTCATCTTT. The chain uses TRDV2 and TRDJ1; TRDD3 lines up with 7 middle nucleotides. Looking up the germline V gene yields CDR1 GEAIGNYY and CDR2 EKD. The V end gives up 4 bases and the J end 7 bases, leaving 23 bases in the junction not matched to a gene. The CDR3, from cysteine to phenylalanine, totals 18 residues. Just the 54-base CDR3 DNA is kept, in frame starting at base 1.